This TCR beta chain emerged from a study of neoadjuvant anti-PD-1 for oral cavity cancer. Data came from immunoSEQ multiplex PCR; TCRdb stores just in-frame clones and leaves some out. The table lists about 15,000 clones, 72% of them singletons. CDR3 length equals 17 residues. V was cut by 1 base and J by 0 bases, with 15 bases left in between. The germline V gene encodes CDR1 LNHNV and CDR2 YYDKDF (reference sequence). This sequence joins TRBV15 and TRBJ2-5; D remains ambiguous. Sequenced here: PBMCs, sampled before nivolumab (anti-PD-1) treatment. The clonotype originates from a person aged 35-79 years with oral cavity squamous cell carcinoma. The CDR3 DNA reads as TGTGCCACCAGCAGAGCGGCGGCAGATTTTTACCAAGAGACCCAGTACTTC. Residues: CATSRAAADFYQETQYF. Together with reference TRBV15 and TRBJ2-5, the CDR3 gives the full variable domain: DAMVIQNPRYQVTQFGKPVTLSCSQTLNHNVMYWYQQKSSQAPKLLFHYYDKDFNNEADTPDNFQSRRPNTSFCFLDIRSPGLGDTAMYLCATSRAAADFYQETQYFGPGTRLLVL.